In its sample, the clone carrying this T cell receptor (beta chain) was seen once. These data come from a study of blood T cell repertoires in COVID-19. The wider study: Samples came from the United States, Italy and Spain, spanning acute and convalescent COVID-19. The analysed material was cDNA or gDNA that came from T cells, B-cell-depleted T cells, or PBMCs.

Looked up from germline, CDR1 is LNHDA and CDR2 is SQIVND (reference sequence). The V gene lost 9 bases and the J gene lost 0 bases, with 11 bases spanning the gap. The CDR3 consists of 14 residues. The authors' processing: Reference gene primer amplification gave nucleated cell count estimates. Clones were read by immunoSEQ multiplex PCR, and TCRdb kept only the in-frame ones, dropping some. V and J calls and clone size follow that table, whereas D and trimming were derived from the DNA. The sample has 470,000 or so clones, roughly 88% seen once. The source material was peripheral blood. This clonotype originated in a human donor in a cohort sampled during active COVID-19. The chain recombines TRBV19 with TRBJ2-2, with D perhaps matching TRBD1 (6 bases). The CDR3 DNA sequence: TGTGCCAGCGGACGGACAGCGAACACCGGGGAGCTGTTTTTT. Its protein product is CASGRTANTGELFF.